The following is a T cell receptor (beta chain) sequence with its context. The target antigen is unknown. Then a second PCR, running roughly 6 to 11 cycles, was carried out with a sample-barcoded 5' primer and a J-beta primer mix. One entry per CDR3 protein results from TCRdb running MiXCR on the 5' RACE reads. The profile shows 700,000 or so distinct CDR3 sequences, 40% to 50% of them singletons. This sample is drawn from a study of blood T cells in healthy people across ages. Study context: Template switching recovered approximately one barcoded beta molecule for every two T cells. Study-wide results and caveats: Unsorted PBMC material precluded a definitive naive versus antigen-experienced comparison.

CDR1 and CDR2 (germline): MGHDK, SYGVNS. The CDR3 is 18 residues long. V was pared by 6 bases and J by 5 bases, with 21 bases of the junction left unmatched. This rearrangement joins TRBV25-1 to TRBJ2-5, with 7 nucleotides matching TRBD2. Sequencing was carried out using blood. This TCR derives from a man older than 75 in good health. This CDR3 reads CASSPSTLGAGVGETQYF. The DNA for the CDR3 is TGTGCCAGCAGCCCATCTACCCTAGGGGCGGGAGTAGGCGAGACCCAGTACTTC.